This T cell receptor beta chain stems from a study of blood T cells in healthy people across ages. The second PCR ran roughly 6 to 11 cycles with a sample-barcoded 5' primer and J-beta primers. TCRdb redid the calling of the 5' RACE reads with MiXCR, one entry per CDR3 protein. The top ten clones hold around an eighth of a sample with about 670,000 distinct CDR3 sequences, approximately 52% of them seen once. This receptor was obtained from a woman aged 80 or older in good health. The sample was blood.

CDR3 in amino acids: CASSPERANYGYTF. The DNA of the CDR3 is TGTGCCAGCAGCCCCGAGCGGGCTAACTATGGCTACACCTTC. The chain recombines TRBV12-3 or TRBV12-4 with TRBJ1-2; no clear D. V was shortened by 6 bases and J by 0 bases, with 11 bases between the two germline ends. The CDR3 consists of 14 residues.